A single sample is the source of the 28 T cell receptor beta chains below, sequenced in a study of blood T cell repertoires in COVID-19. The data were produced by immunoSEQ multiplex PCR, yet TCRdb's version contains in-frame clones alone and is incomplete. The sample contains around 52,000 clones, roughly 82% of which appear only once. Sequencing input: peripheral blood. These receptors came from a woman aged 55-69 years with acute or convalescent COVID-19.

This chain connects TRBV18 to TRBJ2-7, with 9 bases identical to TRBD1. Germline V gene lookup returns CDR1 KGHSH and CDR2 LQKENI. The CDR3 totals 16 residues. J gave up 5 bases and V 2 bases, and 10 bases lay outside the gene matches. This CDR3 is CASSPRTGALENEQYF. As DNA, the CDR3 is TGTGCCAGCTCACCAAGGACAGGGGCCCTCGAGAACGAGCAGTACTTC.

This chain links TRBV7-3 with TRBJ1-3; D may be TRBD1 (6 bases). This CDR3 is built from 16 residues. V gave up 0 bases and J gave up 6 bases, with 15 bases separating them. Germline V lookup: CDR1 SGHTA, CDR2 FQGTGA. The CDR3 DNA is TGTGCCAGCAGCTTAACCTCGGACAGAGCGGTAAACACCATATATTTT. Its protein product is CASSLTSDRAVNTIYF.

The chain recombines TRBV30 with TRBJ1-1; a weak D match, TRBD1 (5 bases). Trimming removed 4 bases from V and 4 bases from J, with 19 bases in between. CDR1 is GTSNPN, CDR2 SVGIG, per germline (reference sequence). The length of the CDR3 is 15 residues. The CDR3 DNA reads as TGTGCCTGGACCCTCTCCCGGCAGGGCCTCACTGAAGCTTTCTTT. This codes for CAWTLSRQGLTEAFF.

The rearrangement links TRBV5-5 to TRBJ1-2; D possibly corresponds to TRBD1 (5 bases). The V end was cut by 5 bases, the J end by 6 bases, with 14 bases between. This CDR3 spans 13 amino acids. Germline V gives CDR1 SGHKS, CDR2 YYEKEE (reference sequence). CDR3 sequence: CASRAKWGDGYTF. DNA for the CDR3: TGTGCCAGCAGGGCAAAGTGGGGCGATGGCTACACCTTC.

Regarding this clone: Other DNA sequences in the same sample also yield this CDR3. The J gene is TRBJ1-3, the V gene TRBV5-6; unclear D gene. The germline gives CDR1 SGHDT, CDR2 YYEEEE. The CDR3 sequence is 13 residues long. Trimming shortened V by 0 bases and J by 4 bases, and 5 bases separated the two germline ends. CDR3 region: CASSLGQGNTIYF. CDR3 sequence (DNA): TGTGCCAGCAGCTTGGGACAAGGAAACACCATATATTTT.

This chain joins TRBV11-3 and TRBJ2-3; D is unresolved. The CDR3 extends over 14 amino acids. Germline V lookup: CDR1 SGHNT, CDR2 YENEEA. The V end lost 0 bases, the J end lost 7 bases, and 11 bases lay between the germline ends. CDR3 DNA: TGTGCCAGCAGCTTAGACCCTCGGTCTAATACGCAGTATTTT. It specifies CASSLDPRSNTQYF.

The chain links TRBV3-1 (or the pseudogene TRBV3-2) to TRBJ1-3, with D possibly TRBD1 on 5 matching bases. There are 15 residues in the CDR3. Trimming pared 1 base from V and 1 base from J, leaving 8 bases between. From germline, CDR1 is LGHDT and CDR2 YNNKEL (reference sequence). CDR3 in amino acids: CASSQASGSGNTIYF. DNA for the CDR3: TGTGCCAGCAGCCAAGCCTCAGGGTCTGGAAACACCATATATTTT.

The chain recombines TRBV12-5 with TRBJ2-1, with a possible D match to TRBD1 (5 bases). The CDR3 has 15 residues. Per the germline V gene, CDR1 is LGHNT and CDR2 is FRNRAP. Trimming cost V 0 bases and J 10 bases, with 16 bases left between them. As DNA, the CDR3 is TGTGCTAGTGGTTTGGTCAGGTTCCAGGGTGAAGAGCAGTTCTTC. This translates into CASGLVRFQGEEQFF.

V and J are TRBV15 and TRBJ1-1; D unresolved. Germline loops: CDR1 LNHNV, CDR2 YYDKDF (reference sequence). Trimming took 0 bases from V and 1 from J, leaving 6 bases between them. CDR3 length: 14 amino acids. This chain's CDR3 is CATSRDRRNTEAFF. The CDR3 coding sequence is TGTGCCACCAGCAGAGATCGGAGGAACACTGAAGCTTTCTTT.

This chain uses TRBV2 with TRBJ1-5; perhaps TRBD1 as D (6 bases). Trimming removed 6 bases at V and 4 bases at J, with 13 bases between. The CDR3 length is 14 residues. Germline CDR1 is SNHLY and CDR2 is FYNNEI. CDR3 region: CASSAGTGNQPQHF. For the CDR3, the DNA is TGTGCCAGCAGCGCCGGAACAGGGAATCAGCCCCAGCATTTT.

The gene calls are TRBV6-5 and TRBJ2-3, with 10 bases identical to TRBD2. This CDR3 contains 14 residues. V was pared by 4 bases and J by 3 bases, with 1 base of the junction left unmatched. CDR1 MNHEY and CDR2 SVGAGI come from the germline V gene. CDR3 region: CASSSAGGTDTQYF. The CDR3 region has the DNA TGTGCCAGCAGTTCAGCGGGGGGGACAGATACGCAGTATTTT.

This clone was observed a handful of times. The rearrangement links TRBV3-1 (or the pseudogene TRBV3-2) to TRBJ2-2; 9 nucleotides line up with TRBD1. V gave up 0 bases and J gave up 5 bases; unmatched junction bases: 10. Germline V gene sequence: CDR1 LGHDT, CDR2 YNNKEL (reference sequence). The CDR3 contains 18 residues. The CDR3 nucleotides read TGTGCCAGCAGCCAAGATCTGATTGGGACAGGGAGTACCGGGGAGCTGTTTTTT. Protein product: CASSQDLIGTGSTGELFF.

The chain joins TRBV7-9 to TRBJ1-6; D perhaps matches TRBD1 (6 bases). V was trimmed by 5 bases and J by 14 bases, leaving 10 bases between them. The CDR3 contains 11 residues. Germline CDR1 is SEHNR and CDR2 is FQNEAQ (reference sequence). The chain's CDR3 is CASSRQATLHF. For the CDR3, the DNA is TGTGCCAGCAGCCGACAGGCGACCCTCCACTTT.

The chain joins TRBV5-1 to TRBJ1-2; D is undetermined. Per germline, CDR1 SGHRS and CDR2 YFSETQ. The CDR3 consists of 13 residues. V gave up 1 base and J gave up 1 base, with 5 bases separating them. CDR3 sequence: CASSLSFNYGYTF. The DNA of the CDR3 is TGCGCCAGCAGCTTGTCATTTAACTATGGCTACACCTTC.

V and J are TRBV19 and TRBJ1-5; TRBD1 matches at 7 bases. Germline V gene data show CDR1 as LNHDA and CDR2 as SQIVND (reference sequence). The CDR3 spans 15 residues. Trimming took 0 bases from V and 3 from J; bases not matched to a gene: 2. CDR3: CASSIEQGNNQPQHF. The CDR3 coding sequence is TGTGCCAGTAGTATAGAACAGGGGAACAATCAGCCCCAGCATTTT.

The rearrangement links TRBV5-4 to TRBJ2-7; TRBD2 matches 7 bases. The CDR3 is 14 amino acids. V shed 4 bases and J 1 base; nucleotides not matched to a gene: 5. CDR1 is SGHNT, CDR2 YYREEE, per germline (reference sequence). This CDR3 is CASSATGGSYEQYF. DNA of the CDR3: TGTGCCAGCAGCGCGACGGGGGGTTCCTACGAGCAGTACTTC. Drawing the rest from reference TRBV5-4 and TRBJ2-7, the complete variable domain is ETGVTQSPTHLIKTRGQQVTLRCSSQSGHNTVSWYQQALGQGPQFIFQYYREEENGRGNFPPRFSGLQFPNYSSELNVNALELDDSALYLCASSATGGSYEQYFGPGTRLTVT.

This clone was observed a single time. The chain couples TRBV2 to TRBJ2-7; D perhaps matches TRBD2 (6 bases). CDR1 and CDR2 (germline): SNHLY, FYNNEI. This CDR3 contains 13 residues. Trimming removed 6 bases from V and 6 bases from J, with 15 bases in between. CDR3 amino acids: CASSPVGGGEQYF. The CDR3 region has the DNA TGTGCCAGCAGCCCAGTGGGGGGAGGCGAGCAGTACTTC.

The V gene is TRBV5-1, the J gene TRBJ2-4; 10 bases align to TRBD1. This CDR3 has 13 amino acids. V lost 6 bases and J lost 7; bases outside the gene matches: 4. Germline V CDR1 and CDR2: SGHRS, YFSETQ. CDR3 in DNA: TGCGCCAGCACAGGGACAGGGGCTAACATTCAGTACTTC. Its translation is CASTGTGANIQYF.

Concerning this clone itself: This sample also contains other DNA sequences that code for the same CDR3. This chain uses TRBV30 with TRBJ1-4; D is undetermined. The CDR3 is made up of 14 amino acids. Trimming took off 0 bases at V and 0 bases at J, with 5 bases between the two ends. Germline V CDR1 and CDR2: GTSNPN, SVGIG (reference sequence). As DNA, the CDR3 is TGTGCCTGGAGTGTACAATCAACTAATGAAAAACTGTTTTTT. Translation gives CAWSVQSTNEKLFF.

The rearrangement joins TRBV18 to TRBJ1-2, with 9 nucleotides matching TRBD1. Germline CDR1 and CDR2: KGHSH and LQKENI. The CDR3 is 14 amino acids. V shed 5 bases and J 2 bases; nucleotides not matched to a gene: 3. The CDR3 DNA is TGTGCCAGCTCAGAGACAGGGGGAAACTATGGCTACACCTTC. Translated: CASSETGGNYGYTF.

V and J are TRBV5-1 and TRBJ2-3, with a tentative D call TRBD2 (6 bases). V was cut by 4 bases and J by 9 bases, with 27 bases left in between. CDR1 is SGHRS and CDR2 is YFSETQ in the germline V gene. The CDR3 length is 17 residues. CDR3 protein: CASSLPPPGLSMGTQYF. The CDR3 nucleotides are TGCGCCAGCAGCCTCCCCCCACCGGGACTCTCTATGGGGACGCAGTATTTT.

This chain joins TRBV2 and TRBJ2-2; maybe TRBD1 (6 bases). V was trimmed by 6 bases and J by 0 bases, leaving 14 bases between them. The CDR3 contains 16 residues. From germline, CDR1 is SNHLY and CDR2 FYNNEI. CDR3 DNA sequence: TGTGCCAGCAGGGACAGACAGGCCACGAACACCGGGGAGCTGTTTTTT. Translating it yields CASRDRQATNTGELFF.

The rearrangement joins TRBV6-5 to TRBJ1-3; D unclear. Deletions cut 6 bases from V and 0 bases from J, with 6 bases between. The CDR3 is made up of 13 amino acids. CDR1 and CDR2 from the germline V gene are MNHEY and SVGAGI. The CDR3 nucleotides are TGTGCCAGCAGGGGCCTCTCTGGAAACACCATATATTTT. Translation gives CASRGLSGNTIYF.

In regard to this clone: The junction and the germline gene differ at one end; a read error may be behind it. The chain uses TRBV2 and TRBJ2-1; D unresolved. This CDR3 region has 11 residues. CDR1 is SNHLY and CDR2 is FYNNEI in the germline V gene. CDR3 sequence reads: CASSEEFRRVF. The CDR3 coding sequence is TGTGCCAGCAGCGAAGAGTTTCGACGGGTCTTC. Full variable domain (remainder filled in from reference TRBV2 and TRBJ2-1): EPEVTQTPSHQVTQMGQEVILRCVPISNHLYFYWYRQILGQKVEFLVSFYNNEISEKSEIFDDQFSVERPDGSNFTLKIRSTKLEDSAMYFCASSEEFRRVFGPGTRLTVL.

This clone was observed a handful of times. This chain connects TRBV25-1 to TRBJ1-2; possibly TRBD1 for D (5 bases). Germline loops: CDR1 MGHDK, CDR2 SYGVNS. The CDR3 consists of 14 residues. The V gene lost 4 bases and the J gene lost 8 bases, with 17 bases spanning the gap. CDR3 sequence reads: CASSGGTKTWGYTF. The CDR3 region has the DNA TGTGCCAGCAGTGGGGGCACAAAGACATGGGGCTACACCTTC.

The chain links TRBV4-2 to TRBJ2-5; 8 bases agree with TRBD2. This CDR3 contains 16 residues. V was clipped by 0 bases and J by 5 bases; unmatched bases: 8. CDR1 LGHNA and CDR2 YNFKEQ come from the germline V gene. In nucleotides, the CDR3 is TGTGCCAGCAGCCAAGATATCGCGGGGGGCGGCGAGACCCAGTACTTC. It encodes CASSQDIAGGGETQYF.

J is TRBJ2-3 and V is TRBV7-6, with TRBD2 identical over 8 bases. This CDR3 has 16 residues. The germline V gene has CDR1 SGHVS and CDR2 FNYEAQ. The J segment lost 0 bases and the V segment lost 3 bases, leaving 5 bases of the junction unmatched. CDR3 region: CASSFSGGESTDTQYF. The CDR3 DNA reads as TGTGCCAGCAGCTTTTCGGGGGGGGAGAGCACAGATACGCAGTATTTT.

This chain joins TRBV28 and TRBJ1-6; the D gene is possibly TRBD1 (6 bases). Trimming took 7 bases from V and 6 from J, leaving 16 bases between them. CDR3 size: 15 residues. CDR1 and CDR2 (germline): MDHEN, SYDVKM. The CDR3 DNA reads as TGTGCCAGCAATCCTCTCGCGGGGGCTAATTCACCCCTCCACTTT. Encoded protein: CASNPLAGANSPLHF.